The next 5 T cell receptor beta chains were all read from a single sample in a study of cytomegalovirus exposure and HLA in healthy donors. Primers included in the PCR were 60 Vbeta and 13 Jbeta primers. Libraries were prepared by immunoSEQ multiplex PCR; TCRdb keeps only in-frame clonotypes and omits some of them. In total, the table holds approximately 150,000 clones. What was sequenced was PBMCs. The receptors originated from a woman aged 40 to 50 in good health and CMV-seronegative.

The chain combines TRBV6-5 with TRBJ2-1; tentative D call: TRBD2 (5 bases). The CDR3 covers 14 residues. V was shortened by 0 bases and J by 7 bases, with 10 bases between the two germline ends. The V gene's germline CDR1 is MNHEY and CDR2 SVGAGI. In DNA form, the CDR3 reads TGTGCCAGCAGTTACTCGGAGCGGTGGAATGAGCAGTTCTTC. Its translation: CASSYSERWNEQFF.

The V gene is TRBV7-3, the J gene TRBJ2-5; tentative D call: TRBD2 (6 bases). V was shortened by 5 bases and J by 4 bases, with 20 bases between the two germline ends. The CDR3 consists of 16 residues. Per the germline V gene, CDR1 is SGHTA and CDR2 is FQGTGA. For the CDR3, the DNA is TGTGCCAGCAGCCCATACCGGGACTCCTTGGCAGAGACCCAGTACTTC. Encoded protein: CASSPYRDSLAETQYF. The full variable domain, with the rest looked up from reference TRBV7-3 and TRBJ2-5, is GAGVSQTPSNKVTEKGKYVELRCDPISGHTALYWYRQSLGQGPEFLIYFQGTGAADDSGLPNDRFFAVRPEGSVSTLKIQRTERGDSAVYLCASSPYRDSLAETQYFGPGTRLLVL.

The CDR3 nucleotides are TGCGCCAGCAGCGAGGGACAGGGGGACTATGGCTACACCTTC. Encoded protein: CASSEGQGDYGYTF. J is TRBJ1-2 and V is TRBV5-1, with 11 bases identical to TRBD1. This CDR3 region has 14 residues. Per the germline V gene, CDR1 is SGHRS and CDR2 is YFSETQ. Trimming removed 4 bases from V and 3 bases from J; junction bases left unmatched: 2.

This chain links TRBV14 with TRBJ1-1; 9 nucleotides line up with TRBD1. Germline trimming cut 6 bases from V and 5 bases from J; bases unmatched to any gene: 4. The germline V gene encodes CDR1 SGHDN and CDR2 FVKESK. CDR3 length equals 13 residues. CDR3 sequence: CASREQGATEAFF. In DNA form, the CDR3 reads TGTGCCAGCAGGGAACAGGGGGCGACTGAAGCTTTCTTT.

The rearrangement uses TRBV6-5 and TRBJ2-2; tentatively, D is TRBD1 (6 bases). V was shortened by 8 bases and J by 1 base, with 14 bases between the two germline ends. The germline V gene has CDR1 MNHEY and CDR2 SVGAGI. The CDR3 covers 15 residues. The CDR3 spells CASWRGQMNTGELFF. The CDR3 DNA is TGTGCCAGCTGGAGAGGACAGATGAACACCGGGGAGCTGTTTTTT.